Included here is one TCR beta chain sequence, with context. The antigen is unknown. These data are taken from a study of molecular identifiers for immune sequencing clone quantification. Study results and caveats: More than 97% of effector molecules, versus under 1% of naive-cell molecules, belonged to clones above 20 RNA copies. Researchers reportedly could pick up spiked Jurkat TCR RNA from one cell mixed into 1 million or so naive cells.

Both previously described methods and listed TCR primers were employed to make bulk TCR libraries. MiXCR was run by TCRdb on the PCR reads, yielding one entry per CDR3 protein. Among about 500,000 distinct CDR3 sequences listed, about 25% were seen once. Germline assignment: CDR1 MNHEY and CDR2 SVGEGT. There are 15 residues in the CDR3. V lost 7 bases and J 5 bases, leaving 17 bases between the germline ends. This chain uses TRBV6-2 or TRBV6-3 with TRBJ1-4, with D unclear. The source material was naive CD8+ T cells from blood, with Jurkat cell RNA spiked in. The subset is: FACS-sorted CD8+CD4-CCR7+CD45RA+ naive T cells. The source is a human donor in good health. Some libraries in this study had Jurkat cell RNA spiked in. Here the CDR3 DNA reads TGTGCCAGCATGGGGATGGCAGACGTAAATGAAAAACTGTTTTTT. This translates into CASMGMADVNEKLFF.